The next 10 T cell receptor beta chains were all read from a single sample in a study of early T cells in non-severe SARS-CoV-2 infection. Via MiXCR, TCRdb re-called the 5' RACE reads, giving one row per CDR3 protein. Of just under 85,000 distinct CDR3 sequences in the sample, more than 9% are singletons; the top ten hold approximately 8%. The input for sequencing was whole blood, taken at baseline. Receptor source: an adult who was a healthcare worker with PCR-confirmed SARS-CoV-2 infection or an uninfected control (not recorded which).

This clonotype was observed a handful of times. CDR3 sequence: CASSRDRGRTEAFF. In DNA form, the CDR3 reads TGTGCCAGCAGCCGTGACAGGGGGCGGACTGAAGCTTTCTTT. This chain links TRBV7-8 with TRBJ1-1, with TRBD1 matching over 10 bases. V lost 5 bases and J lost 5; bases outside the gene matches: 5. The CDR3 has 14 residues. The germline gives CDR1 SGHVS, CDR2 FQNEAQ.

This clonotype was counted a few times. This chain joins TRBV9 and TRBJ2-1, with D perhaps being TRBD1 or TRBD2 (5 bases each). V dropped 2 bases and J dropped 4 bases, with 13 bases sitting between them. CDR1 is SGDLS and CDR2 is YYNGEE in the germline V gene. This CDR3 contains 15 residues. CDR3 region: CASSVLAGGYNEQFF. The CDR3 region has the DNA TGTGCCAGCAGCGTCCTAGCTGGGGGTTACAATGAGCAGTTCTTC.

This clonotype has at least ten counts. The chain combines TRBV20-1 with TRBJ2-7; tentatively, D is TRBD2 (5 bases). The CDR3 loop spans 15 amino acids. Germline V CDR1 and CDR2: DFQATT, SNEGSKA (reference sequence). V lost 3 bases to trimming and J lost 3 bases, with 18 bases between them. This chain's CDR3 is CSASDSSGALYEQYF. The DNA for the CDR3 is TGCAGTGCTAGCGACTCGAGCGGAGCACTCTACGAGCAGTACTTC.

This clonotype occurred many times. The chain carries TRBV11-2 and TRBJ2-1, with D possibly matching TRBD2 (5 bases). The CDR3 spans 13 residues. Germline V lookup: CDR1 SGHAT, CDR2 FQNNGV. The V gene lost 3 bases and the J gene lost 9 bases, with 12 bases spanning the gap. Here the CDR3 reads CASSLPGLGEQFF. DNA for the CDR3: TGTGCCAGCAGCTTGCCTGGACTGGGTGAGCAGTTCTTC.

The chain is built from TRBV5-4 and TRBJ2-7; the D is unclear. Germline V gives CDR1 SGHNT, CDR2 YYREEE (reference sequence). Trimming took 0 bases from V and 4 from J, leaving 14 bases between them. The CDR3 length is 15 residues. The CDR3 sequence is CASSLGATARYEQYF. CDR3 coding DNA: TGTGCCAGCAGCTTGGGCGCTACCGCGAGATACGAGCAGTACTTC.

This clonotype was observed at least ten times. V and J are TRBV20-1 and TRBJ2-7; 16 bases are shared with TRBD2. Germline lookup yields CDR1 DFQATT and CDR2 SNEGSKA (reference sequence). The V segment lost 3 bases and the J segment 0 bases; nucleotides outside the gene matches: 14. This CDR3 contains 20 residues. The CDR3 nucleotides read TGCAGTGCTAGGTCCCCGGGACTAGCGGGAGGGAAGTCTAGCTCCTACGAGCAGTACTTC. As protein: CSARSPGLAGGKSSSYEQYF.

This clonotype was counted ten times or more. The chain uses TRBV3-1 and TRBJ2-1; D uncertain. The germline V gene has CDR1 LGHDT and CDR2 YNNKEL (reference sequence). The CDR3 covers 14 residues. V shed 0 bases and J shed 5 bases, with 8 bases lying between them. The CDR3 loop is CASSQDARNNEQFF. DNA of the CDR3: TGTGCCAGCAGCCAAGACGCCCGGAACAATGAGCAGTTCTTC.

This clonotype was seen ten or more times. The CDR3 here is CASSLTRAGETQYF. In DNA, the CDR3 is TGTGCCAGCAGTTTGACGAGGGCAGGGGAGACCCAGTACTTC. The gene calls are TRBV28 and TRBJ2-5; D may be TRBD1 or TRBD2 (5 bases each). Germline V lookup: CDR1 MDHEN, CDR2 SYDVKM. This CDR3 has 14 amino acids. Trimming took 3 bases from V and 5 from J, leaving 13 bases between them.

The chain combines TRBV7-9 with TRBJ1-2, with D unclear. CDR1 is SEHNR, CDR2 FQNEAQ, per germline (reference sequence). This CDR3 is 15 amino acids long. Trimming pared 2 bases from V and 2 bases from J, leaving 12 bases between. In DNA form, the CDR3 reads TGTGCCAGCAGCTTATCCAGTGCCCACAACTATGGCTACACCTTC. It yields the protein CASSLSSAHNYGYTF. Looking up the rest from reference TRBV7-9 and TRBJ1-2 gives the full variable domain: DTGVSQNPRHKITKRGQNVTFRCDPISEHNRLYWYRQTLGQGPEFLTYFQNEAQLEKSRLLSDRFSAERPKGSFSTLEIQRTEQGDSAMYLCASSLSSAHNYGYTFGSGTRLTVV.

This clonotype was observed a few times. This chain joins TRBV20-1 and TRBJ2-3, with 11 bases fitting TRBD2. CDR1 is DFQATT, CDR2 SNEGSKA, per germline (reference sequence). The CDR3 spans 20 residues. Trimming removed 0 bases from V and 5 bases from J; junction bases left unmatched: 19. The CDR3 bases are TGCAGTGCTAGAGATCAAGGGCTAGCGGGAGGACCGTACCCGAAAGATACGCAGTATTTT. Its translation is CSARDQGLAGGPYPKDTQYF.